Presented here are 25 T cell receptor beta chains from one specimen sequenced in a study of cytomegalovirus exposure and HLA in healthy donors. Amplification used 60 Vbeta primers and 13 Jbeta primers. Only in-frame clones appear in the TCRdb table, and some are missing; sequencing was by immunoSEQ multiplex PCR. The sample has about 63,000 clones; around 80% are singletons. Sequencing was performed on PBMCs. These receptors were obtained from a woman in her thirties or forties in good health and CMV-seropositive.

V usage is TRBV4-3 and J usage is TRBJ1-2; no clear D. Deletions cut 0 bases from V and 4 bases from J, with 9 bases between. The V gene's germline CDR1 is LGHNA and CDR2 YSLEER. The CDR3 runs 14 residues. The CDR3 region is CASSQDTSPYGYTF. Written as DNA, the CDR3 is TGCGCCAGCAGCCAAGATACATCTCCCTATGGCTACACCTTC.

The gene calls are TRBV18 and TRBJ1-1, with D uncertain. Germline V gene sequence: CDR1 KGHSH, CDR2 LQKENI. This CDR3 comprises 17 residues. V lost 3 bases and J lost 0, with 17 bases in between. CDR3 sequence reads: CASSPSPGKGLNTEAFF. The CDR3 region has the DNA TGTGCCAGCTCACCGTCCCCCGGGAAAGGGTTGAACACTGAAGCTTTCTTT. The complete variable domain, with remaining parts taken from reference TRBV18 and TRBJ1-1, reads NAGVMQNPRHLVRRRGQEARLRCSPMKGHSHVYWYRQLPEEGLKFMVYLQKENIIDESGMPKERFSAEFPKEGPSILRIQQVVRGDSAAYFCASSPSPGKGLNTEAFFGQGTRLTVV.

The V gene is TRBV9, the J gene TRBJ1-4, with 8 bases that match TRBD1. CDR3 length equals 15 residues. Per the germline V gene, CDR1 is SGDLS and CDR2 is YYNGEE. V dropped 4 bases and J dropped 8; count of bases not matched to a gene: 10. The CDR3 DNA follows: TGTGCCAGCAGCTCCCCGGACAGGGAGAGGGAAAAACTGTTTTTT. Translated: CASSSPDREREKLFF.

The CDR3: CASSHPAGTGRFLNIQYF. In nucleotides, the CDR3 is TGTGCCAGCAGCCACCCCGCCGGGACAGGGAGATTTCTAAACATTCAGTACTTC. This chain joins TRBV7-3 and TRBJ2-4; TRBD1 matches 9 bases. With 5 bases clipped from V and 6 bases from J, the junction kept 17 bases outside the gene matches. The CDR3 length is 18 residues. Germline V CDR1 and CDR2: SGHTA, FQGTGA.

The rearrangement links TRBV6-6 to TRBJ2-3, with a weak D call TRBD1 (5 bases). CDR1 and CDR2 (germline): MNHNY, SVGAGI (reference sequence). The CDR3 is 13 amino acids. Trimming stripped 2 bases from V and 5 bases from J, with 8 bases between. The CDR3 nucleotides are TGTGCCAGCAGTTACGTCGACAGAGATACGCAGTATTTT. This codes for CASSYVDRDTQYF.

The genes are TRBV5-8 and TRBJ1-2; TRBD1 matches 7 bases. CDR3 length: 14 residues. Germline V gene sequence: CDR1 SGHTS, CDR2 YDEGEE. V lost 4 bases to trimming and J lost 3 bases; unmatched junction nucleotides: 6. The CDR3 sequence is CASSPRQGYYGYTF. CDR3 bases: TGTGCCAGCAGCCCAAGACAGGGTTACTATGGCTACACCTTC.

Concerning this clone: Relative to the germline gene, one junction end is altered; a read error may explain this. This rearrangement joins TRBV7-9 to TRBJ2-3, with D perhaps TRBD2 (5 bases). CDR3 size: 13 residues. Germline CDR1 and CDR2: SEHNR and FQNEAQ (reference sequence). The CDR3 DNA is TGTTCCAGCAGCTTAGAGAGGGCGGATACGCAGTATTTT. This encodes CSSSLERADTQYF.

V gene TRBV10-2 combines with J gene TRBJ1-1; D not certain. This CDR3 spans 13 amino acids. Looked up from germline, CDR1 is WSHSY and CDR2 is SAAADI. Between the trimmed V and J ends, which lost 2 bases and 7 bases, there was a span of 11 bases. In DNA form, the CDR3 reads TGCGCCAGCAGTGAGGATCCCCTAATTGAAGCTTTCTTT. The encoded protein is CASSEDPLIEAFF.

This clone was observed a single time. The rearrangement links TRBV7-9 to TRBJ1-1; 7 nucleotides line up with TRBD1. V lost 1 base and J lost 10; bases outside the gene matches: 3. The CDR3 loop spans 12 amino acids. Germline V gene data show CDR1 as SEHNR and CDR2 as FQNEAQ (reference sequence). The CDR3 spells CASSLEAGGAFF. The DNA for the CDR3 is TGTGCCAGCAGCTTAGAGGCAGGGGGAGCTTTCTTT.

V and J are TRBV10-1 and TRBJ1-1; tentative D call: TRBD1 (6 bases). This CDR3 is built from 15 residues. Germline lookup yields CDR1 WNHNN and CDR2 SYGVQD (reference sequence). V gave up 0 bases and J gave up 5 bases, with 13 bases separating them. DNA for the CDR3: TGCGCCAGCAGTGAGTCCGGGACACGAGGGACTGAAGCTTTCTTT. This sequence encodes CASSESGTRGTEAFF.

This clone was picked up one time. The CDR3 region has the DNA TGTGCCAGCAGCTCCCACCTCCGGGACATGTTCTTCTTT. It codes for CASSSHLRDMFFF. The rearrangement links TRBV7-9 to TRBJ1-1; a weak D match, TRBD1 (6 bases). The CDR3 is 13 amino acids. CDR1 is SEHNR, CDR2 FQNEAQ, per germline (reference sequence). Between the trimmed V and J ends, which lost 4 bases and 14 bases, there was a span of 20 bases.

The CDR3 reads CASSETASVEAFF. For the CDR3, the DNA is TGTGCCAGCAGTGAGACAGCGTCAGTTGAAGCTTTCTTT. V gene TRBV25-1 combines with J gene TRBJ1-1, with D possibly matching TRBD1 (5 bases). CDR3 length: 13 residues. CDR1 is MGHDK, CDR2 SYGVNS, per germline. V was cut by 3 bases and J by 7 bases, with 12 bases left in between.

The genes are TRBV19 and TRBJ1-5; 11 bases agree with TRBD1. With 7 bases clipped from V and 6 bases from J, the junction kept 8 bases outside the gene matches. Per the germline V gene, CDR1 is LNHDA and CDR2 is SQIVND (reference sequence). The CDR3 has 15 residues. The DNA of the CDR3 is TGTGCCAGTAATACCGGGACAGGGGGGGGTCAGCCCCAGCATTTT. It is translated as CASNTGTGGGQPQHF.

The gene calls are TRBV18 and TRBJ1-2; D is uncertain. Trimming pared 2 bases from V and 0 bases from J, leaving 7 bases between. The CDR3 extends over 14 amino acids. The germline V gene encodes CDR1 KGHSH and CDR2 LQKENI. The CDR3 nucleotides read TGTGCCAGCTCACCAGCACTCACTAACTATGGCTACACCTTC. Encoded protein: CASSPALTNYGYTF. Complete variable domain (other parts from reference TRBV18 and TRBJ1-2): NAGVMQNPRHLVRRRGQEARLRCSPMKGHSHVYWYRQLPEEGLKFMVYLQKENIIDESGMPKERFSAEFPKEGPSILRIQQVVRGDSAAYFCASSPALTNYGYTFGSGTRLTVV.

The chain links TRBV7-9 to TRBJ1-3; D perhaps matches TRBD1 (6 bases). CDR1 and CDR2 from the germline V gene are SEHNR and FQNEAQ (reference sequence). The V end was cut by 6 bases, the J end by 2 bases, with 11 bases between. The CDR3 consists of 14 residues. The CDR3 loop is CASRLQGPGNTIYF. The CDR3 DNA is TGTGCCAGCAGGCTACAGGGCCCTGGAAACACCATATATTTT.

This chain joins TRBV18 and TRBJ1-5, with D possibly matching TRBD1 (5 bases). This CDR3 is 15 amino acids long. V was shortened by 3 bases and J by 4 bases, with 13 bases between the two germline ends. CDR1 KGHSH and CDR2 LQKENI come from the germline V gene. CDR3 DNA: TGTGCCAGCTCACCGGGGCAGGGCCAGAATCAGCCCCAGCATTTT. This translates into CASSPGQGQNQPQHF.

This chain's CDR3 is CAWTTGGGYTF. The CDR3 DNA follows: TGTGCCTGGACCACGGGGGGTGGCTACACCTTC. This chain links TRBV30 with TRBJ1-2; D may be TRBD1 (5 bases). V lost 4 bases and J 7 bases, leaving 10 bases between the germline ends. CDR1 and CDR2 from the germline V gene are GTSNPN and SVGIG (reference sequence). CDR3 length: 11 amino acids.

The rearrangement uses TRBV25-1 and TRBJ1-6, with D perhaps matching TRBD1 (6 bases). V was pared by 6 bases and J by 5 bases, with 8 bases between. The CDR3 is made up of 13 amino acids. Per the germline V gene, CDR1 is MGHDK and CDR2 is SYGVNS. The CDR3 nucleotides are TGTGCCAGCAGGGACAGAGATAATTCACCCCTCCACTTT. Protein sequence: CASRDRDNSPLHF.

This clone was picked up a small number of times. This chain links TRBV9 with TRBJ1-2; D ambiguous. The CDR3 spans 13 residues. In germline, CDR1 is SGDLS, CDR2 YYNGEE. Between the trimmed V and J ends, which lost 3 bases and 5 bases, there was a span of 11 bases. The CDR3 here is CASSADGKYGYTF. CDR3 bases: TGTGCCAGCAGCGCGGACGGGAAATATGGCTACACCTTC.

This clone was detected only a few times. The chain recombines TRBV2 with TRBJ1-5, with 7 bases matching TRBD1. The germline CDR1 and CDR2 sequences are SNHLY and FYNNEI. CDR3 length equals 14 residues. The trim removed 6 bases at V and 7 bases at J, leaving 9 bases unmatched. The CDR3 is CASSYGQDGQPQHF. For the CDR3, the DNA is TGTGCCAGCAGCTATGGACAGGACGGACAGCCCCAGCATTTT.

V usage is TRBV15 and J usage is TRBJ2-5, with TRBD2 matching 14 bases. The J call may be wrong; the DNA end is better matched by TRBJ2-7. Germline loops: CDR1 LNHNV, CDR2 YYDKDF (reference sequence). The CDR3 spans 16 residues. This CDR3 is CATSRAGLAGAYEQYF. CDR3 DNA sequence: TGTGCCACCAGCAGGGCGGGACTAGCGGGGGCCTACGAGCAGTACTTC.

The chain couples TRBV11-3 to TRBJ2-2; 11 nucleotides agree with TRBD1. The CDR3 is 15 amino acids. In germline, CDR1 is SGHNT, CDR2 YENEEA. V trimming: 4 bases; J trimming: 6 bases; junction bases outside the gene matches: 4. The CDR3 DNA sequence: TGTGCCAGCAGCTCCAGGACAGGGGGCCCCGGGGAGCTGTTTTTT. Amino acid sequence: CASSSRTGGPGELFF.

The rearrangement links TRBV5-1 to TRBJ1-3, with TRBD1 identical over 7 bases. Germline CDR1 SGHRS, CDR2 YFSETQ. J was trimmed by 4 bases and V by 4 bases; bases with no gene match: 8. The CDR3 loop spans 15 amino acids. CDR3 sequence reads: CASSTSGGSGNTIYF. The DNA of the CDR3 is TGCGCCAGCAGCACCTCAGGGGGTTCAGGAAACACCATATATTTT.

The chain employs TRBV6-6 and TRBJ2-5; tentatively, D is TRBD1 (6 bases). Trimming left V 8 bases short and J 3 bases short, with 10 bases between. The V gene's germline CDR1 is MNHNY and CDR2 SVGAGI (reference sequence). The CDR3 has 12 residues. The DNA for the CDR3 is TGTGCCAGCGGGGGCTATGAAGAGACCCAGTACTTC. It yields the protein CASGGYEETQYF.

J is TRBJ1-4 and V is TRBV7-6; maybe TRBD1 (6 bases). The V gene's germline CDR1 is SGHVS and CDR2 FNYEAQ. Trimming took off 5 bases at V and 3 bases at J, with 10 bases between the two ends. The CDR3 sequence is 14 residues long. The CDR3 sequence: CASSLRQANEKLFF. The DNA of the CDR3 is TGTGCCAGCAGCCTCAGACAGGCTAATGAAAAACTGTTTTTT.